Listed below are T cell receptor beta chains from one sample, sequenced in a study of T cells in Graves' hyperthyroidism and ophthalmopathy. TCRdb re-derived calls from the multiplex PCR reads in MiXCR, one entry per CDR3 protein. The sample includes 750,000 to 950,000 distinct CDR3 sequences, 38% of them seen just once. Sequenced material: blood. The origin of the receptors is a man aged 18 to 30 with Graves' hyperthyroidism. The CDR3 runs from the conserved cysteine through the conserved F or W. D genes are given only for firm matches. Only some rows state a clone size, as once, few, many or a class for expanded clones.

TRBV9	TRBJ2-5	.	.	13	CASSVGGQQTQYF	TGTGCCAGCAGCGTTGGAGGGCAGCAGACCCAGTACTTC
TRBV12-3/TRBV12-4	TRBJ2-7	few	TRBD1	14	CASSFKGATYEQYF	TGTGCCAGCAGTTTTAAGGGGGCGACCTACGAGCAGTACTTC
TRBV29-1	TRBJ1-1	.	.	10	CSLTVGEAFF	TGCAGCTTGACAGTCGGTGAAGCTTTCTTT
TRBV20-1	TRBJ1-1	few	.	11	CSARTGAKAFF	TGCAGTGCTAGGACAGGTGCTAAAGCTTTCTTT
TRBV15	TRBJ1-5	many	.	17	CATSREAGRVGNQPQHF	TGTGCCACCAGCAGAGAGGCCGGACGGGTAGGCAATCAGCCCCAGCATTTT
TRBV7-9	TRBJ2-7	.	.	14	CASSLLRDSYEQYF	TGCGCCAGCAGCCTGCTAAGGGACTCCTACGAGCAGTACTTC
TRBV11-2	TRBJ1-2	once	.	17	CASSLTGRTEANYGYTF	TGTGCCAGCAGCTTGACAGGCCGAACCGAAGCTAACTATGGCTACACCTTC
TRBV5-1	TRBJ2-2	few	.	16	CASSLAARVNTGELFF	TGCGCCAGCAGCTTGGCGGCGAGGGTAAACACCGGGGAGCTGTTTTTT
TRBV5-6	TRBJ1-1	few	.	14	CASSLANGPAEAFF	TGTGCCAGCAGCTTGGCCAACGGGCCCGCTGAAGCTTTCTTT
TRBV9	TRBJ2-5	.	.	15	CASSQDTGEQETQYF	TGCGCCAGCAGCCAAGATACGGGGGAACAAGAGACCCAGTACTTC
TRBV25-1	TRBJ2-3	few	.	17	CASFAARGVPCTDTQYF	TGTGCCAGCTTTGCAGCGAGAGGCGTCCCTTGCACAGATACGCAGTATTTT
TRBV19	TRBJ2-2	.	.	15	CASSRTDTNTGELFF	TGTGCCAGTAGTCGGACAGATACGAACACCGGGGAGCTGTTTTTT
TRBV7-8	TRBJ2-7	few	.	12	CASIGVPDEQYF	TGTGCCAGCATCGGGGTTCCGGACGAGCAGTACTTC
TRBV7-9	TRBJ1-1	many	TRBD1	14	CASSRGQVNTEAFF	TGTGCCAGCAGCCGCGGACAGGTGAACACTGAAGCTTTCTTT
TRBV15	TRBJ2-5	many	.	16	CATSRLTGRTKETQYF	TGTGCCACCAGCAGATTAACCGGGAGAACCAAAGAGACCCAGTACTTC
TRBV12-3/TRBV12-4	TRBJ2-7	.	.	15	CASTLLAGKGREQYF	TGTGCCAGCACGCTCCTGGCAGGGAAGGGCCGCGAGCAGTACTTC
TRBV5-1	TRBJ2-7	few	.	14	CASSEGASRFEQYF	TGCGCCAGCAGCGAAGGGGCTTCGAGGTTCGAGCAGTACTTC
TRBV7-3	TRBJ1-5	.	.	16	CASSLPPGDHNQPQHF	TGTGCCAGCAGCTTACCGCCAGGGGACCACAATCAGCCCCAGCATTTT
TRBV19	TRBJ2-7	few	.	13	CASSMGPSYEQYF	TGTGCCAGTAGTATGGGGCCCTCCTACGAGCAGTACTTC
TRBV19	TRBJ1-2	.	.	17	CASGTGLDGAGEYGYTF	TGTGCCAGTGGAACAGGTCTTGATGGGGCAGGGGAATATGGCTACACCTTC
TRBV19	TRBJ2-6	.	TRBD1	18	CASSPRQGTLSGANVLTF	TGTGCCAGTAGTCCCCGACAGGGGACCCTCTCTGGGGCCAACGTCCTGACTTTC
TRBV24-1	TRBJ1-4	.	TRBD1	11	CATWTGGGLFF	TGTGCCACCTGGACAGGGGGCGGACTGTTTTTT
TRBV6-6	TRBJ1-2	few	.	15	CASSYSTRRGNGYTF	TGTGCCAGCAGTTACTCGACTCGTCGGGGCAATGGCTACACCTTC
TRBV25-1	TRBJ1-2	many	.	14	CASSDASRGYGYTF	TGTGCCAGCAGTGATGCCAGCCGTGGCTATGGCTACACCTTC
TRBV29-1	TRBJ2-7	many	TRBD1	17	CSVEDVVGGQEIYEQYF	TGCAGCGTTGAAGATGTGGTTGGGGGACAGGAGATCTACGAGCAGTACTTC
TRBV5-1	TRBJ1-3	.	.	14	CASSYQGPGNTIYF	TGCGCCAGCAGCTACCAGGGTCCTGGAAACACCATATATTTT
TRBV7-2	TRBJ1-4	many	.	14	CASISYVANEKLFF	TGTGCCAGCATCTCGTACGTGGCTAATGAAAAACTGTTTTTT
TRBV5-1	TRBJ2-2	.	TRBD2	16	CASSAARAGGDGELFF	TGCGCCAGCAGCGCCGCCAGAGCGGGAGGTGACGGGGAGCTGTTTTTT
TRBV6-5	TRBJ2-7	once	.	13	CASRSTAHYEQYF	TGTGCCAGCAGATCGACAGCACACTACGAGCAGTACTTC
TRBV15	TRBJ2-7	many	.	16	CATSRDPRGRGNEQYF	TGTGCCACCAGCAGAGATCCCCGAGGTAGGGGAAATGAGCAGTACTTC
TRBV5-5	TRBJ1-1	.	TRBD1	17	CASSQDRTGQGLGEAFF	TGCGCCAGCAGCCAGGACCGGACAGGGCAAGGCCTGGGAGAAGCTTTCTTT
TRBV15	TRBJ1-1	.	.	15	CASSEYGQADTEAFF	TGTGCCAGCAGTGAATACGGGCAGGCAGACACTGAAGCTTTCTTT
TRBV10-3	TRBJ2-7	.	.	14	CASSSSGLIYEQYF	TGTGCCAGCAGTTCATCGGGACTCATCTACGAGCAGTACTTC
TRBV10-3	TRBJ1-3	.	.	16	CAISESGWGYGYTIYF	TGTGCCATCAGTGAGTCAGGCTGGGGCTATGGCTACACCATATATTTT
TRBV11-2	TRBJ1-3	few	TRBD1	16	CASSLAGRGRGNTIYF	TGTGCCAGCAGCCTGGCGGGCAGGGGGCGAGGAAACACCATATATTTT
TRBV7-8	TRBJ2-2	.	.	14	CASSLVRTAGELFF	TGTGCCAGCAGCTTAGTAAGGACAGCCGGGGAGCTGTTTTTT
TRBV5-1	TRBJ1-1	many	.	13	CASSLPGSGEAFF	TGCGCCAGCAGCTTGCCGGGTTCGGGTGAAGCTTTCTTT
TRBV6-1	TRBJ1-2	.	TRBD1	13	CASSGGQDMGYTF	TGTGCCAGCAGTGGGGGACAGGATATGGGCTACACCTTC
TRBV5-4	TRBJ2-7	.	.	15	CASSQGEARNYEQYF	TGTGCCAGCAGCCAAGGGGAAGCCAGAAACTACGAGCAGTACTTC
TRBV7-9	TRBJ2-7	many	.	12	CASSLGINEQYF	TGTGCCAGCAGCTTAGGAATCAACGAGCAGTACTTC
TRBV10-3	TRBJ2-5	.	TRBD2	17	CASSSGLAGRVQETQYF	TGTGCCAGCAGCTCGGGACTAGCGGGGAGGGTCCAAGAGACCCAGTACTTC
TRBV29-1	TRBJ1-1	once	TRBD1	13	CACSGQMNTEAFF	TGTGCCTGCTCGGGACAGATGAACACTGAAGCTTTCTTT
TRBV9	TRBJ1-2	.	.	15	CASSPQRGKNYGYTF	TGTGCCAGCTCACCACAGAGGGGAAAGAACTATGGCTACACCTTC
TRBV15	TRBJ1-1	many	.	15	CATSSRRGLNTEAFF	TGTGCCACCAGCAGTCGCCGGGGACTGAACACTGAAGCTTTCTTT
TRBV4-2	TRBJ2-7	many	.	16	CASSQEGGRGAYEQYF	TGTGCCAGCAGCCAAGAAGGCGGTCGCGGGGCCTACGAGCAGTACTTC
TRBV7-9	TRBJ1-2	.	.	14	CASREWGGDYGYTF	TGTGCCAGCAGGGAGTGGGGAGGGGACTATGGCTACACCTTC
TRBV13	TRBJ2-6	.	.	15	CASSSGRPGANVLTF	TGTGCCAGCAGTAGTGGGAGGCCTGGGGCCAACGTCCTGACTTTC
TRBV15	TRBJ1-5	many	.	15	CATSRGTVSNQPQHF	TGTGCCACCAGCAGAGGGACTGTTAGCAATCAGCCCCAGCATTTT
TRBV7-9	TRBJ1-2	.	TRBD1	16	CASSPGQTPTNYGYTF	TGTGCCAGCAGCCCGGGACAGACACCTACAAACTATGGCTACACCTTC
TRBV2	TRBJ1-1	many	TRBD1	11	CASHRGPEAFF	TGTGCCAGCCACAGGGGCCCTGAAGCTTTCTTT
TRBV10-3	TRBJ1-1	once	TRBD1	13	CATGTGGFTEAFF	TGTGCCACCGGGACAGGGGGTTTCACTGAAGCTTTCTTT
TRBV20-1	TRBJ1-2	.	.	17	CSARDSAGQAVVYGYTF	TGCAGTGCTAGAGATTCGGCAGGTCAGGCCGTGGTCTATGGCTACACCTTC
TRBV10-3	TRBJ2-7	many	.	15	CAISGELRGSDEQYF	TGTGCCATCAGTGGGGAGCTGCGAGGGTCCGACGAGCAGTACTTC
TRBV4-2	TRBJ1-5	few	TRBD1	16	CASSQDREGGHQPQHF	TGTGCCAGCAGCCAAGATCGGGAAGGGGGCCATCAGCCCCAGCATTTT